Following are 12 T cell receptor beta chains from one sample sequenced in a study of T-cell memory formation after mild COVID-19. Via MiXCR, TCRdb re-called the 5' RACE reads, giving one row per CDR3 protein. The sample lists 400,000 to 500,000 distinct CDR3 sequences, 20% occurring once. What was sequenced was PBMCs or a T cell subset sorted from them (not recorded which). The receptor set was obtained from an adult woman who had mild COVID-19 (a few samples of this study predate the infection). Cell type and time point are not known.

In this sample, this clonotype turned up a few times. The rearrangement links TRBV16 to TRBJ2-3; D is possibly TRBD1 or TRBD2 (6 bases each). The CDR3 loop spans 15 amino acids. Germline CDR1 KGHSY, CDR2 FQNENV. V was pared by 7 bases and J by 6 bases, with 20 bases between. The CDR3 sequence: CASIFGGSDLDTQYF. DNA of the CDR3: TGTGCCAGCATATTCGGGGGCAGTGATCTGGATACGCAGTATTTT.

The table lists this clonotype with many counts. This chain links TRBV6-5 with TRBJ1-2; D gene unclear. The CDR3 is 11 amino acids. V dropped 2 bases and J dropped 5 bases, with 3 bases sitting between them. Germline V gene sequence: CDR1 MNHEY, CDR2 SVGAGI. CDR3 sequence reads: CASSYGYGYTF. CDR3 nucleotides: TGTGCCAGCAGTTACGGGTATGGCTACACCTTC.

The chain couples TRBV5-1 to TRBJ2-2, with D tentatively TRBD2 (5 bases). The CDR3 has 16 amino acids. The germline V gene has CDR1 SGHRS and CDR2 YFSETQ. V was cut by 3 bases and J by 6 bases, with 18 bases left in between. In DNA form, the CDR3 reads TGCGCCAGCAGCTGGACTCCTGGAGGTCGCGCCGGGGAGCTGTTTTTT. The encoded protein is CASSWTPGGRAGELFF.

The rearrangement links TRBV5-4 to TRBJ2-4, with D unclear. CDR3 length: 11 residues. CDR1 is SGHNT, CDR2 YYREEE, per germline (reference sequence). Trimming took 3 bases from V and 6 from J, leaving 4 bases between them. The CDR3 spells CASSSSNIQYF. CDR3 sequence (DNA): TGTGCCAGCAGCTCCTCAAACATTCAGTACTTC.

V usage is TRBV5-6 and J usage is TRBJ2-7, with no clear D. V gave up 4 bases and J gave up 0 bases, with 14 bases separating them. Germline CDR1 reads SGHDT; CDR2 reads YYEEEE. There are 15 residues in the CDR3. CDR3 in DNA: TGTGCCAGCAGCCCTACCCCCCAGGACTCCTACGAGCAGTACTTC. Translated: CASSPTPQDSYEQYF. The variable domain in full, completed from reference TRBV5-6 and TRBJ2-7, reads DAGVTQSPTHLIKTRGQQVTLRCSPKSGHDTVSWYQQALGQGPQFIFQYYEEEERQRGNFPDRFSGHQFPNYSSELNVNALLLGDSALYLCASSPTPQDSYEQYFGPGTRLTVT.

The rearrangement uses TRBV15 and TRBJ1-2; unclear D gene. V shed 4 bases and J shed 4 bases, with 13 bases lying between them. Per germline, CDR1 LNHNV and CDR2 YYDKDF (reference sequence). There are 14 residues in the CDR3. CDR3 loop: CATSIPQPFYGYTF. The CDR3 nucleotides are TGTGCCACCAGCATACCTCAGCCGTTCTATGGCTACACCTTC.

The chain has TRBV6-6 and TRBJ1-1; D may be TRBD1 (6 bases). The germline gives CDR1 MNHNY, CDR2 SVGAGI (reference sequence). V lost 6 bases and J lost 5, with 13 bases in between. The CDR3 runs to 13 residues. CDR3 bases: TGTGCCAGCAGAGTAGGGGGGGGGACTGAAGCTTTCTTT. Protein: CASRVGGGTEAFF.

This clonotype was counted at least ten times. The rearrangement uses TRBV28 and TRBJ2-1; 11 bases map to TRBD2. This CDR3 is built from 16 residues. CDR1 is MDHEN and CDR2 is SYDVKM in the germline V gene. Unmatched junction bases numbered 12, after V lost 6 bases and J lost 8 bases. The DNA of the CDR3 is TGTGCCAGCAGCCCCGAGGCTAGCGGGGGGTCGGATGAGCAGTTCTTC. This translates into CASSPEASGGSDEQFF. The entire variable domain, with the rest obtained from reference TRBV28 and TRBJ2-1, is as follows: DVKVTQSSRYLVKRTGEKVFLECVQDMDHENMFWYRQDPGLGLRLIYFSYDVKMKEKGDIPEGYSVSREKKERFSLILESASTNQTSMYLCASSPEASGGSDEQFFGPGTRLTVL.

This clonotype was found a few times. The chain recombines TRBV4-2 with TRBJ2-1, with 12 positions matching TRBD2. Germline V gene sequence: CDR1 LGHNA, CDR2 YNFKEQ. The CDR3 consists of 16 residues. V trimming: 0 bases; J trimming: 8 bases; junction bases outside the gene matches: 5. The CDR3 bases are TGTGCCAGCAGCCAAGATCTGACTAGCGGGAGCTATGAGCAGTTCTTC. Translating it yields CASSQDLTSGSYEQFF.

The sample holds a few counts of this clonotype. The chain joins TRBV12-3 or TRBV12-4 to TRBJ2-3, with D maybe TRBD2 (5 bases). The CDR3 contains 14 residues. The V end was cut by 6 bases, the J end by 4 bases, with 14 bases between. The CDR3 here is CASSRSPGADTQYF. The CDR3, as DNA: TGTGCCAGCAGCCGATCCCCCGGGGCAGATACGCAGTATTTT.

This chain uses TRBV4-1 with TRBJ2-2, with 8 positions matching TRBD2. The J segment lost 0 bases and the V segment lost 4 bases, leaving 7 bases of the junction unmatched. The CDR3 runs to 17 residues. From germline, CDR1 is MGHRA and CDR2 YSYEKL. In DNA form, the CDR3 reads TGCGCCAGCAGCCGAACCGGGACTAGTCCGAACACCGGGGAGCTGTTTTTT. This codes for CASSRTGTSPNTGELFF.

This clonotype was recorded many times. The V gene is TRBV6-2 or TRBV6-3, the J gene TRBJ2-3; 7 nucleotides agree with TRBD2. Trimming removed 0 bases from V and 10 bases from J; junction bases left unmatched: 13. There are 16 residues in the CDR3. From germline, CDR1 is MNHEY and CDR2 SVGEGT. CDR3 nucleotide sequence: TGTGCCAGCAGTTACTCCGGGGCGGGAGCCCCCGATGCGCAGTATTTT. Its translation is CASSYSGAGAPDAQYF.